What follows are 6 T cell receptor beta chains derived from one specimen sequenced in a study of T cell repertoires in cytomegalovirus infection. TCRdb re-analysed the reads in MiXCR, keeping a single row per CDR3 protein. The table includes hundreds of thousands of distinct CDR3 sequences, roughly 35% detected once. The sample taken for sequencing was PBMCs. Receptors were obtained from a human donor in good health (CMV status not recorded). Some clones in this sample may be carry-over from other donors' samples.

This chain connects TRBV29-1 to TRBJ2-7; D not certain. CDR3 size: 12 residues. CDR1 is SQVTM and CDR2 is ANQGSEA in the germline V gene. The V end lost 4 bases, the J end lost 2 bases, and 9 bases lay between the germline ends. The CDR3 sequence is CSVAASAYEQYF. CDR3 nucleotides: TGCAGCGTTGCGGCGTCAGCCTACGAGCAGTACTTC.

The chain uses TRBV7-3 and TRBJ2-2; 7 nucleotides line up with TRBD1. V dropped 2 bases and J dropped 6; count of bases not matched to a gene: 9. Germline V lookup: CDR1 SGHTA, CDR2 FQGTGA. The length of the CDR3 is 16 residues. CDR3 region: CASSLYGTVSAGELFF. The CDR3 coding sequence is TGTGCCAGCAGCTTATATGGGACAGTCTCGGCCGGGGAGCTGTTTTTT.

This clonotype occurred many times. The chain employs TRBV6-1 and TRBJ2-2; D is possibly TRBD1 or TRBD2 (5 bases each). This CDR3 has 13 residues. V was shortened by 6 bases and J by 1 base, with 6 bases between the two germline ends. From germline, CDR1 is MNHNS and CDR2 SASEGT. Here the CDR3 reads CASRGVNTGELFF. The CDR3 region has the DNA TGTGCCAGCAGGGGGGTGAACACCGGGGAGCTGTTTTTT.

V gene TRBV28 combines with J gene TRBJ1-6; D unresolved. V lost 1 base, J lost 13 bases, and 14 bases lay in between. The CDR3 consists of 14 residues. The germline V gene encodes CDR1 MDHEN and CDR2 SYDVKM. CDR3 sequence (DNA): TGTGCCAGCAGTTTATTAGGTAGTTGGTCTCCCCTCCACTTT. This translates into CASSLLGSWSPLHF. Supplemented by reference TRBV28 and TRBJ1-6, the full variable domain reads DVKVTQSSRYLVKRTGEKVFLECVQDMDHENMFWYRQDPGLGLRLIYFSYDVKMKEKGDIPEGYSVSREKKERFSLILESASTNQTSMYLCASSLLGSWSPLHFGNGTRLTVT.

This clonotype was picked up many times. The chain has TRBV10-3 and TRBJ1-5, with D possibly TRBD1 on 6 matching bases. CDR1 ENHRY and CDR2 SYGVKD come from the germline V gene. The CDR3 spans 15 residues. Trimming took off 8 bases at V and 4 bases at J, with 18 bases between the two ends. CDR3 loop: CAISPQGNGNQPQHF. CDR3 nucleotide sequence: TGTGCCATCTCCCCACAGGGTAATGGAAATCAGCCCCAGCATTTT.

This clonotype was found many times. This chain joins TRBV3-1 and TRBJ1-5; D may be TRBD1 (6 bases). CDR3 length equals 14 residues. CDR1 and CDR2 (germline): LGHDT, YNNKEL (reference sequence). V lost 3 bases to trimming and J lost 2 bases, with 8 bases between them. This CDR3 is CASSQGGGNQPQHF. The DNA of the CDR3 is TGTGCCAGCAGCCAGGGGGGCGGCAATCAGCCCCAGCATTTT.